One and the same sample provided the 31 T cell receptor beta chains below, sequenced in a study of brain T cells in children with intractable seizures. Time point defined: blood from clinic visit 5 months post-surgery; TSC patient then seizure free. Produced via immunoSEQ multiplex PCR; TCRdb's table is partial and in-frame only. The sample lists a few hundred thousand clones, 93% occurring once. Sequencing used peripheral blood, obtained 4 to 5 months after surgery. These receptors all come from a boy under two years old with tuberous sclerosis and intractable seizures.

CDR3 DNA sequence: TGTGCCAGCAGTTACGGGGCTGAAAAACTGTTTTTT. This sequence encodes CASSYGAEKLFF. The chain employs TRBV6-6 and TRBJ1-4; a possible D gene is TRBD1 (5 bases). The CDR3 loop spans 12 amino acids. The germline V gene encodes CDR1 MNHNY and CDR2 SVGAGI (reference sequence). Trimming shortened V by 2 bases and J by 7 bases, and 5 bases separated the two germline ends.

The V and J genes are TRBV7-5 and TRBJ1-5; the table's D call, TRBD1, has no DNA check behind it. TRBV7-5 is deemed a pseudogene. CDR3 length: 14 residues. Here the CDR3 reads CARSLTGPPQPQHF. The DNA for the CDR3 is TGTGCCAGAAGCTTGACAGGGCCTCCTCAGCCCCAGCATTTT.

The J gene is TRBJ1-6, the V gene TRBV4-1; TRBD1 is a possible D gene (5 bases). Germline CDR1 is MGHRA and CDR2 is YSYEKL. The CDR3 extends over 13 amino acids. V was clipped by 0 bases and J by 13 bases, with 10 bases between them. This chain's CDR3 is CASSQDRGSPLHF. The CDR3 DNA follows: TGCGCCAGCAGCCAAGATAGGGGATCCCCCCTCCACTTT.

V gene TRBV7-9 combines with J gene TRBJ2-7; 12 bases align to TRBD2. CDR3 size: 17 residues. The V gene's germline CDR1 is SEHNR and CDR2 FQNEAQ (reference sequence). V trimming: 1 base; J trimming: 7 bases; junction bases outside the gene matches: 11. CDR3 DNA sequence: TGTGCCAGCAGCTTAGACGGTCTACTAGCGGGGGGTGGGGAGCAGTACTTC. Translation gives CASSLDGLLAGGGEQYF.

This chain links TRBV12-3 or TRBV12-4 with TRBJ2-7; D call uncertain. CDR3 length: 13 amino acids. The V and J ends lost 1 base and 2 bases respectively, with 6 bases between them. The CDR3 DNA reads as TGTGCCAGCAGTTTAGGGCAGCCCTACGAGCAGTACTTC. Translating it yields CASSLGQPYEQYF.

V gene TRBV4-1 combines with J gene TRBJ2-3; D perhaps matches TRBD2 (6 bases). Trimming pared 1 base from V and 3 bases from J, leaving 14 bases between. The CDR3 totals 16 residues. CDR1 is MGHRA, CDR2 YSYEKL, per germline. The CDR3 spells CASSQVLQEGTDTQYF. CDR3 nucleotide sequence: TGCGCCAGCAGCCAAGTGTTGCAGGAGGGGACAGATACGCAGTATTTT.

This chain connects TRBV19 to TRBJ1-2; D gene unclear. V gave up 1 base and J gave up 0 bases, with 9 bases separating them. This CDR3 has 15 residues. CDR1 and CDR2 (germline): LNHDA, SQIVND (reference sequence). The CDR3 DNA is TGTGCCAGTAGTATAGGTGGTCCCCCTAACTATGGCTACACCTTC. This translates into CASSIGGPPNYGYTF.

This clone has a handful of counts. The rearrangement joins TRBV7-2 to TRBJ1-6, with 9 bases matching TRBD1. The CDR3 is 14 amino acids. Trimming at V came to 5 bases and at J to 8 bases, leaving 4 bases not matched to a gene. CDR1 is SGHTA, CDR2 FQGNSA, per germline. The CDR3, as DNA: TGTGCCAGCAGCCCAGGGGACAGGGATTCACCCCTCCACTTT. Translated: CASSPGDRDSPLHF.

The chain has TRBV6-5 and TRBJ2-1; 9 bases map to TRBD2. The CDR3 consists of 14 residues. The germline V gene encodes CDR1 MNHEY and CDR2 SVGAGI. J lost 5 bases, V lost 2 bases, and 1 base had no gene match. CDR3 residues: CASSYRLADNEQFF. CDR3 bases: TGTGCCAGCAGTTACCGACTAGCGGACAATGAGCAGTTCTTC.

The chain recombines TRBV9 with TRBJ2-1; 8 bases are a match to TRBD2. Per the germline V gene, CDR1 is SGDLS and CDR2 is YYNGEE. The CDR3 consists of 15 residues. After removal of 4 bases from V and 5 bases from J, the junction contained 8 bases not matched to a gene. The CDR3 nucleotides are TGTGCCAGCAGCTACTGGAGCGGGGGAGACAATGAGCAGTTCTTC. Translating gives CASSYWSGGDNEQFF.

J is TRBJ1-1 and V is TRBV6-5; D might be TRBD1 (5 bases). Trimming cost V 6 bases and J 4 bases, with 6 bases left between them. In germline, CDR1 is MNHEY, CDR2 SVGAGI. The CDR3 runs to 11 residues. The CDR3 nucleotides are TGTGCCAGCAGGGGGGTCACTGAAGCTTTCTTT. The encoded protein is CASRGVTEAFF.

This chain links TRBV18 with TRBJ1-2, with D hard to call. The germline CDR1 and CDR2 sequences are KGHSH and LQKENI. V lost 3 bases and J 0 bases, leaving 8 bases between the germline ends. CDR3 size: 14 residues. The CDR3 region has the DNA TGTGCCAGCTCACCTGACCAGTCTAACTATGGCTACACCTTC. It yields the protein CASSPDQSNYGYTF.

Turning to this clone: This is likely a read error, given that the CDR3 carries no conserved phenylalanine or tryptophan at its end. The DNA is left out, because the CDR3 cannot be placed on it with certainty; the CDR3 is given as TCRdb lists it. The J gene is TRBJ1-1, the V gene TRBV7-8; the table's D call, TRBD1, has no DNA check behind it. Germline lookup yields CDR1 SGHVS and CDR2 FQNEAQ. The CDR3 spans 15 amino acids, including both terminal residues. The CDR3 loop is CASSLYSPGTGWLLG.

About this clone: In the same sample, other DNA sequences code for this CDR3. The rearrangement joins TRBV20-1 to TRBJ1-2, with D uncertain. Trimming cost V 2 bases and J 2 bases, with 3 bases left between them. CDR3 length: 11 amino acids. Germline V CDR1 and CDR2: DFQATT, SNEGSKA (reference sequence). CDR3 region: CSARHNYGYTF. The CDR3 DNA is TGCAGTGCTAGACACAACTATGGCTACACCTTC.

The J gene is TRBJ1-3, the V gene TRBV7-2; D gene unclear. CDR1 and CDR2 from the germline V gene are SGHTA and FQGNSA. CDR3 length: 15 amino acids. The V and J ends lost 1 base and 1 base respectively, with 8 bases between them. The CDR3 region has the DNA TGTGCCAGCAGCTTAGTAGACACTTCTGGAAACACCATATATTTT. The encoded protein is CASSLVDTSGNTIYF.

The CDR3 loop is CASRPRDGTNYGYTF. The CDR3 DNA reads as TGTGCCAGCAGACCCCGGGACGGAACTAACTATGGCTACACCTTC. The chain uses TRBV6-5 and TRBJ1-2, with D possibly being TRBD1 (5 bases). The CDR3 length is 15 residues. Germline values: CDR1 MNHEY, CDR2 SVGAGI. V gave up 6 bases and J gave up 0 bases, with 14 bases separating them.

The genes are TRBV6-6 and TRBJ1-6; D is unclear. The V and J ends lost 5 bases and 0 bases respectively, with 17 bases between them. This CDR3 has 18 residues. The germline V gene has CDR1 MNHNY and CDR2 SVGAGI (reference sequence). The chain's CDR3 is CASSRSHMGSSYNSPLHF. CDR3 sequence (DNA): TGTGCCAGCAGTCGGAGCCATATGGGGAGCTCCTATAATTCACCCCTCCACTTT.

CDR3 bases: TGTGCCACTATACTACTAGCGGGGGGCTCCTACGAGCAGTACTTC. Amino acids: CATILLAGGSYEQYF. The rearrangement joins TRBV6-5 to TRBJ2-7, with 12 bases aligning to TRBD2. Germline V gene data show CDR1 as MNHEY and CDR2 as SVGAGI. V was pared by 10 bases and J by 0 bases, with 7 bases of the junction left unmatched. The CDR3 length is 15 residues.

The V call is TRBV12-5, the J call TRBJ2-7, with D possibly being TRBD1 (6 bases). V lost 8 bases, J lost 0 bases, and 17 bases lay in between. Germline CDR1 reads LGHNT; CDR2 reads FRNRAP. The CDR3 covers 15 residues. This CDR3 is CASQAWTEVSYEQYF. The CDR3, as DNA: TGTGCTAGTCAGGCCTGGACAGAAGTCTCCTACGAGCAGTACTTC.

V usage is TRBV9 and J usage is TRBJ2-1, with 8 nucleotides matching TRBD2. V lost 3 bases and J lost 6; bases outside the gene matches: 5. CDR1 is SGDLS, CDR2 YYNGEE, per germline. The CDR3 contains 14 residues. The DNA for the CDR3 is TGTGCCAGCAGCGATACGGGGGGGTTCAATGAGCAGTTCTTC. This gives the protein CASSDTGGFNEQFF.

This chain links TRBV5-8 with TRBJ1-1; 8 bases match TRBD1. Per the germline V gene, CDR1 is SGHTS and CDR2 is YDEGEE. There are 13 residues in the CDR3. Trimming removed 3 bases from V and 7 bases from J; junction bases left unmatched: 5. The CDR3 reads CASSSQGGIEAFF. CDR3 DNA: TGTGCCAGCAGCTCACAGGGGGGAATTGAAGCTTTCTTT.

This chain's CDR3 is CASTDVGTGSHEQYF. The DNA for the CDR3 is TGTGCCAGCACCGATGTCGGGACAGGGTCCCACGAGCAGTACTTC. The chain links TRBV27 to TRBJ2-7, with TRBD1 matching over 9 bases. The J segment lost 5 bases and the V segment lost 7 bases, leaving 12 bases of the junction unmatched. The CDR3 is 15 residues long. Germline V gene lookup returns CDR1 MNHEY and CDR2 SMNVEV (reference sequence).

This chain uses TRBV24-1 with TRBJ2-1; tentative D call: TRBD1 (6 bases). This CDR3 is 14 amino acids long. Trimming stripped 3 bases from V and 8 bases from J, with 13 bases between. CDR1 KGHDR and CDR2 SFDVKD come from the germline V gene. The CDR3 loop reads CATSDTTGSHEQFF. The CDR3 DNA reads TGTGCCACCAGTGATACTACAGGGTCGCATGAGCAGTTCTTC.

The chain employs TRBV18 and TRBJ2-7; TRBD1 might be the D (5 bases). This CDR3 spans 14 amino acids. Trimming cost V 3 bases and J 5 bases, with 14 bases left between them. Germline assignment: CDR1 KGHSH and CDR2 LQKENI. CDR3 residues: CASSPRQKLHEQYF. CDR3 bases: TGTGCCAGCTCACCGCGACAGAAGCTACACGAGCAGTACTTC.

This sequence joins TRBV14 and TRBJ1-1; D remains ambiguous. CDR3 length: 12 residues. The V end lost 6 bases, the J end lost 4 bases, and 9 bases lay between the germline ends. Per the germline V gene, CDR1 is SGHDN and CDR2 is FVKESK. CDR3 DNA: TGTGCCAGCAGTCTTAGGCCCACTGAAGCTTTCTTT. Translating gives CASSLRPTEAFF.

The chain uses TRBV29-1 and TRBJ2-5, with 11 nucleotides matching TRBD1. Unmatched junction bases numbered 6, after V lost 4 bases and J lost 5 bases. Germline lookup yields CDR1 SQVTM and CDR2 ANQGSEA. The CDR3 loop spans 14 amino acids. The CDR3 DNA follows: TGCAGCGTTGTGGAAGGGACAGGGGGGGAGACCCAGTACTTC. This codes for CSVVEGTGGETQYF.

The CDR3 sequence is CASSISGTQYF. As DNA, the CDR3 is TGTGCCAGTAGTATAAGTGGGACCCAGTACTTC. The rearrangement links TRBV19 to TRBJ2-5; D is unclear. Trimming cost V 2 bases and J 7 bases, with 5 bases left between them. The CDR3 covers 11 residues. The germline V gene encodes CDR1 LNHDA and CDR2 SQIVND (reference sequence).

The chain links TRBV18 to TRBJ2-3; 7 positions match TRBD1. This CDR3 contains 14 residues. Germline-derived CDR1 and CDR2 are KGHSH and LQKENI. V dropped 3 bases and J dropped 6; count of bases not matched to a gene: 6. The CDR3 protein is CASSPPGGSDTQYF. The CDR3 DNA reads TGTGCCAGCTCACCGCCAGGGGGTTCTGATACGCAGTATTTT.

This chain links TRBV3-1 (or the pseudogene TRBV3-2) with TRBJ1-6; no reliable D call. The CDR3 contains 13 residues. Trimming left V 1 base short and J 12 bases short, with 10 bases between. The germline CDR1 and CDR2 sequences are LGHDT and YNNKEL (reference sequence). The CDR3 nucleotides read TGTGCCAGCAGCCAAGGGACGGGTCAACCCCTCCACTTT. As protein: CASSQGTGQPLHF.

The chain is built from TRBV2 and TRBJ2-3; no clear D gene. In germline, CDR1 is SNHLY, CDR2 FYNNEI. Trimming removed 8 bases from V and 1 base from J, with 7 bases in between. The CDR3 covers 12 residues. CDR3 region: CASQDRTDTQYF. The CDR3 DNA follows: TGTGCCAGCCAAGACCGCACAGATACGCAGTATTTT.

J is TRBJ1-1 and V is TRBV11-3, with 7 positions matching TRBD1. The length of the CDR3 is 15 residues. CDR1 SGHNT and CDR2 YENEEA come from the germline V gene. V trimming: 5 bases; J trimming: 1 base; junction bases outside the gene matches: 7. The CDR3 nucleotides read TGTGCCAGCAGCACCCGGACAGGCCAGAACACTGAAGCTTTCTTT. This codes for CASSTRTGQNTEAFF.